The entry below gives a single T cell receptor (beta chain) sequence along with its context. The antigen is undetermined. This sample was taken from a study of T cells in localized non-small cell lung cancer. The CDR3 is 15 amino acids. Germline loops: CDR1 GTSNPN, CDR2 SVGIG (reference sequence). The junction had 5 bases not matched to a gene; V was cut back by 0 bases and J by 4 bases. Using immunoSEQ multiplex PCR, the repertoire was profiled, and TCRdb retains in-frame clones only, with some absent. The repertoire has 2,600 or so clones, 21% of them found once; the top ten carry approximately 10%. The study's findings and limits: Because sequencing included only one region (of the tumor), heterogeneity remains possible. Patients showing higher blood T cell density tended to see longer overall survival. Of the tissues analyzed, uninvolved adjacent lung showed maximal T cell clonality, greater than tumor.

Lacking atypia, the adjacent lung had been sampled at least 2 cm away from the tumor margin. The TCR was taken from a woman between 35 and 75 years old with stage I lung adenocarcinoma. This specimen consisted of normal lung tissue next to the tumor, obtained before any cancer treatment. V gene TRBV30 combines with J gene TRBJ2-5; 10 positions agree with TRBD1. DNA of the CDR3: TGTGCCTGGAGTGTCGACAGGGGGCCGGTAGAGACCCAGTACTTC. Amino acids: CAWSVDRGPVETQYF.